Listed below are T cell receptor beta chains from one sample, sequenced in a study of blood T cell repertoires in COVID-19. Profiled with immunoSEQ multiplex PCR; TCRdb holds only in-frame clones, not every one. The sample lists approximately 670,000 clones, about nine tenths seen once, with about 0.26% in the top ten. Sequencing was performed on peripheral blood. These receptor sequences come from a woman under 30 with acute or convalescent COVID-19. Each CDR3 is given with its conserved first and last residue.

v_call: TRBV19; j_call: TRBJ1-1; cdr3_aa: CASRTPGDTEAFF
v_call: TRBV13; j_call: TRBJ2-1; cdr3_aa: CASSLRVSSYNEQFF
v_call: TRBV5-6; j_call: TRBJ1-2; cdr3_aa: CASSPTNRVEGYTF
v_call: TRBV7-2; j_call: TRBJ2-2; cdr3_aa: CASSLVALTNTGELFF
v_call: TRBV19; j_call: TRBJ2-1; cdr3_aa: CASSSTGYNEQFF
v_call: TRBV5-1; j_call: TRBJ2-3; cdr3_aa: CASSLGLLASTDTQYF
v_call: TRBV7-9; j_call: TRBJ2-3; cdr3_aa: CASSPIAGGTTDTQYF
v_call: TRBV6-2/TRBV6-3; j_call: TRBJ2-3; cdr3_aa: CASSYASGGVTDTQYF
v_call: TRBV27; j_call: TRBJ2-7; cdr3_aa: CASSSYGTETYEQYF
v_call: TRBV7-8; j_call: TRBJ2-7; cdr3_aa: CASSLGAFGAYEQYF
v_call: TRBV21-1; j_call: TRBJ1-1; cdr3_aa: CASSKAGGTPDRDTEAFF
v_call: TRBV18; j_call: TRBJ2-7; cdr3_aa: CASSLGGTGISYEQYF
v_call: TRBV3-1/TRBV3-2; j_call: TRBJ1-2; cdr3_aa: CASSQGLAGQGIFNYGYTF
v_call: TRBV5-1; j_call: TRBJ1-1; cdr3_aa: CASSFLAGVGMNTEAFF
v_call: TRBV28; j_call: TRBJ1-2; cdr3_aa: CASSLFETENYGYTF
v_call: TRBV5-6; j_call: TRBJ1-4; cdr3_aa: CASSLVEVNEKLFF
v_call: TRBV30; j_call: TRBJ1-2; cdr3_aa: CAWSVLGPPLYGYTF
v_call: TRBV7-2; j_call: TRBJ1-5; cdr3_aa: CASSPGQGQPQHF
v_call: TRBV7-2; j_call: TRBJ1-6; cdr3_aa: CASRPQGFGNSPLHF
v_call: TRBV6-5; j_call: TRBJ1-5; cdr3_aa: CASSPTPGNQPQHF
v_call: TRBV18; j_call: TRBJ1-5; cdr3_aa: CASSGPGQGSYSNQPQHF
v_call: TRBV2; j_call: TRBJ1-2; cdr3_aa: CASSGQGAIGYGYTF
v_call: TRBV29-1; j_call: TRBJ1-2; cdr3_aa: CSVEIWDRAYYGYTF
v_call: TRBV6-5; j_call: TRBJ1-2; cdr3_aa: CASSYSDRGLRGYTF
v_call: TRBV7-8; j_call: TRBJ1-2; cdr3_aa: CASSPRWADRDYGYTF
v_call: TRBV9; j_call: TRBJ1-2; cdr3_aa: CASSVGQSYGYTF
v_call: TRBV19; j_call: TRBJ2-1; cdr3_aa: CASSIGVRGNEQFF
v_call: TRBV10-3; j_call: TRBJ1-2; cdr3_aa: CAISAGGPNYGYTF